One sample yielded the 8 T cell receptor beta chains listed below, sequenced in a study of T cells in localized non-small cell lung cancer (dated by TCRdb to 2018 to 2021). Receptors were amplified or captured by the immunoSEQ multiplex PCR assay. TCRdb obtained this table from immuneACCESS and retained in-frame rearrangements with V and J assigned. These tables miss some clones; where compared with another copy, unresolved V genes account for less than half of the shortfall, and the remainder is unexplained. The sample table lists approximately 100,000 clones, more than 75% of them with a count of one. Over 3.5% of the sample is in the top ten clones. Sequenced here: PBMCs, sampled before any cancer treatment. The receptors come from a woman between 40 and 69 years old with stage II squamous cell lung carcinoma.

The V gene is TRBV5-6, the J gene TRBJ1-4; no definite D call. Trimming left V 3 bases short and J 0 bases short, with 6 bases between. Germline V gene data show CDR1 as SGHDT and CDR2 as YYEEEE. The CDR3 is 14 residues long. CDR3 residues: CASSSLTTNEKLFF. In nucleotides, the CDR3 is TGTGCCAGCAGCTCCCTTACAACTAATGAAAAACTGTTTTTT.

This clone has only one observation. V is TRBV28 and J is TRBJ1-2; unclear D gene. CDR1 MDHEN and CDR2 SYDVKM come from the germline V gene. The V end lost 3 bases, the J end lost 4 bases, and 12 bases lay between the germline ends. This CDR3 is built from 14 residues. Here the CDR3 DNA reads TGTGCCAGCAGTTTTCTAAAGTCTGGCTATGGCTACACCTTC. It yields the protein CASSFLKSGYGYTF.

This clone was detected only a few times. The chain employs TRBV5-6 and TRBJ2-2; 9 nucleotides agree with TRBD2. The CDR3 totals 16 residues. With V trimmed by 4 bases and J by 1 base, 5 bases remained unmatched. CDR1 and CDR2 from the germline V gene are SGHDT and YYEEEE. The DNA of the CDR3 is TGTGCCAGCAGCCCTGGACTAGCGAGGAACACCGGGGAGCTGTTTTTT. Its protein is CASSPGLARNTGELFF.

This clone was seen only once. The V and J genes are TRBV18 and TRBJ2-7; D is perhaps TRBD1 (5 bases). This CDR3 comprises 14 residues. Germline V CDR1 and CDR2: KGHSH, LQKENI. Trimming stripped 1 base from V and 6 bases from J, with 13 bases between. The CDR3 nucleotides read TGTGCCAGCTCACCACGGACACGGTTGGGCGAGCAGTACTTC. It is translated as CASSPRTRLGEQYF.

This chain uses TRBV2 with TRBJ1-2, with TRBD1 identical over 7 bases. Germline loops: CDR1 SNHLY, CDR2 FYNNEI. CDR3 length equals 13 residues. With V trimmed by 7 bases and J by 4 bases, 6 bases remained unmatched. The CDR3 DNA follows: TGTGCCAGCAAAGGGGGCAGCTTCTATGGCTACACCTTC. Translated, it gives CASKGGSFYGYTF.

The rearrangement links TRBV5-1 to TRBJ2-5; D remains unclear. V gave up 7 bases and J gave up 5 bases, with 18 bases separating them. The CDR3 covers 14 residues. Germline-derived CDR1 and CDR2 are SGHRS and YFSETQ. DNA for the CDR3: TGCGCCAGCGGAGCCAAACGACCTCCGGAGACCCAGTACTTC. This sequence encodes CASGAKRPPETQYF.

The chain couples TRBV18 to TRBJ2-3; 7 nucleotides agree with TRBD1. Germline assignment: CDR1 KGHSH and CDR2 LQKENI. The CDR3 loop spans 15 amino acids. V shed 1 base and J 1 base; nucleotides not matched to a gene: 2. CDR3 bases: TGTGCCAGCTCACCACGGGACAGAGGCACAGATACGCAGTATTTT. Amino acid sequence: CASSPRDRGTDTQYF. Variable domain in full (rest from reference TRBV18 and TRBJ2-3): NAGVMQNPRHLVRRRGQEARLRCSPMKGHSHVYWYRQLPEEGLKFMVYLQKENIIDESGMPKERFSAEFPKEGPSILRIQQVVRGDSAAYFCASSPRDRGTDTQYFGPGTRLTVL.

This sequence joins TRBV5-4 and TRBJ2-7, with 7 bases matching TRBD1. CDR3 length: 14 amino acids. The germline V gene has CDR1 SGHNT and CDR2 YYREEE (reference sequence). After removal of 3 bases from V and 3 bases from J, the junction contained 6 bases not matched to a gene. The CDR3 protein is CASSSHRGVYEQYF. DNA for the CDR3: TGTGCCAGCAGCTCACACAGGGGTGTCTACGAGCAGTACTTC.